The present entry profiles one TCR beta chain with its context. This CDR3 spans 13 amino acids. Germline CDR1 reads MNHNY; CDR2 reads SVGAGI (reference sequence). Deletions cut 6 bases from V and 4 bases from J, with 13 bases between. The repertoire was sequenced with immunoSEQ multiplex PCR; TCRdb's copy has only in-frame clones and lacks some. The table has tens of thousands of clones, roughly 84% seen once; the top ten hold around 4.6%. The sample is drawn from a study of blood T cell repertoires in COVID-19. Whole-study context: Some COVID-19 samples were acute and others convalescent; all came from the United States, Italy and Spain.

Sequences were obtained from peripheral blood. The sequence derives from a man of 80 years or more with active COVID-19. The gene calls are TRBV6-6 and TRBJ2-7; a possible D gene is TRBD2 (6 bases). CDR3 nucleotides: TGTGCCAGCAGGCAGGGACTTTCTTACGAGCAGTACTTC. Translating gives CASRQGLSYEQYF.